This TCR beta chain derives from a study of cytotoxic CD8 clonotypes in ibrutinib-treated CLL. The assay was immunoSEQ multiplex PCR, and TCRdb's table has in-frame clones only and misses some. The sample comprises about 76,000 clones, around 78% of which are singletons, and 35% to 45% rests with the top ten. The clonotype originates from a human donor with chronic lymphocytic leukemia. The starting material was PBMCs, obtained after 24 months of ibrutinib treatment.

CDR3 nucleotide sequence: TGCAGCGTTGGGCAGGGTCTATCCTACAATGAGCAGTTCTTC. Protein product: CSVGQGLSYNEQFF. The chain links TRBV29-1 to TRBJ2-1; D possibly corresponds to TRBD1 (5 bases). V lost 4 bases and J 1 base, leaving 11 bases between the germline ends. Germline values: CDR1 SQVTM, CDR2 ANQGSEA. This CDR3 spans 14 amino acids.